These T cell receptor beta chains were read from a single sample in a study of shared clonotypes between healthy human individuals. Sequencing was performed with immunoSEQ multiplex PCR; in TCRdb, only in-frame clones are kept and a portion is missing. Of about 2.1 million clones in the sample, roughly 95% are singletons; the top ten hold about 1.6%. The sample consisted of naive CD8+ T cells from PBMCs. Receptors originate from a young man in good health. Some clones in this sample may be carry-over from other donors' samples. Each CDR3 is given with its conserved first and last residue. The order of the fields is J gene, D gene, V gene, clone size, CDR3 DNA, CDR3 protein. The D gene is left open where the match is weak. Clone size appears in some rows only: once, few, many, or a class for an expanded clone.

TRBJ2-5	NA	TRBV2	NA	TGTGCCAGCAGTGACAGAGAAGAGACCCAGTACTTC	CASSDREETQYF
TRBJ2-1	NA	TRBV9	NA	TGTGCCAGCGGGCTCAATGAGCAGTTCTTC	CASGLNEQFF
TRBJ2-2	TRBD1	TRBV7-7	NA	TGTGCCAGCAGCTTCGGACAGGGGTACCCCGGGGAGCTGTTTTTT	CASSFGQGYPGELFF
TRBJ1-1	NA	TRBV2	NA	TGTGCCAGCAGTGCCTGGAGACAGTTGGACACTGAAGCTTTCTTT	CASSAWRQLDTEAFF
TRBJ1-5	NA	TRBV4-1	NA	TGCGCCAGCAGCCTATTTGCCGGGGGGAGCAATCAGCCCCAGCATTTT	CASSLFAGGSNQPQHF
TRBJ1-1	NA	TRBV7-9	NA	TGTGCCAGCAGCTTAGGTGGATCTGGGGGCACTGAAGCTTTCTTT	CASSLGGSGGTEAFF
TRBJ2-7	NA	TRBV6-4	NA	TGTGCCAGCAGTGACGGGTACGAGCAGTACTTC	CASSDGYEQYF
TRBJ1-5	NA	TRBV6-1	NA	TGTGCCAGCAGCTCCTCAGGGGTCAATCAGCCCCAGCATTTT	CASSSSGVNQPQHF
TRBJ2-7	NA	TRBV19	NA	TGTGCCACCCTCGGGGGGCCTGGCGGCAACACCTACGAGCAGTACTTC	CATLGGPGGNTYEQYF
TRBJ2-3	TRBD1	TRBV28	NA	TGTGCCAGCAGCGCCGACAGGGTCACAAACACAGATACGCAGTATTTT	CASSADRVTNTDTQYF
TRBJ2-7	NA	TRBV7-9	NA	TGTGCCAGCAGCCCGCGGACCGGGCACCCCTACGAGCAGTACTTC	CASSPRTGHPYEQYF
TRBJ1-5	NA	TRBV27	NA	TGTGCCAGCAGTTTATACGGGTATAGCAATCAGCCCCAGCATTTT	CASSLYGYSNQPQHF
TRBJ2-5	NA	TRBV5-4	few	TGTGCCAGCAGTTCTCGGGGGACCCAGTACTTC	CASSSRGTQYF
TRBJ2-1	TRBD1	TRBV2	NA	TGTGCCACCGCGGGACAGGGGGCGATCAGCTCCTACAATGAGCAGTTCTTC	CATAGQGAISSYNEQFF
TRBJ1-2	NA	TRBV4-2	once	TGTGCCAGCAGCCAAGATTTCCCGGGACTAATTAGTTCTACTAACTATGGCTACACCTTC	CASSQDFPGLISSTNYGYTF
TRBJ1-2	NA	TRBV7-2	NA	TGTGCCAGCAGCTTATTGTTTAGCGAAATGAACTATGGCTACACCTTC	CASSLLFSEMNYGYTF
TRBJ2-7	NA	TRBV27	NA	TGTGCCAGCAGCCTGGGAGCGGGCGAGCAGTACTTC	CASSLGAGEQYF
TRBJ2-1	NA	TRBV7-8	NA	TGTGCCAGCAGCTTGGTTGGAAATGAGCAGTTCTTC	CASSLVGNEQFF
TRBJ2-5	NA	TRBV19	NA	TGTGCCAGTAGTTCTGTGACAGGACGGACCGTCTCGGAGACCCAGTACTTC	CASSSVTGRTVSETQYF
TRBJ1-1	NA	TRBV2	NA	TGTGCCAGCAGTAACGTTTTCCGTACTGAAGCTTTCTTT	CASSNVFRTEAFF
TRBJ1-2	TRBD1	TRBV2	NA	TGTGCCAGCAGTGGACAGGGCCTTAACTATGGCTACACCTTC	CASSGQGLNYGYTF
TRBJ1-5	NA	TRBV12-5	NA	TGTGCTAGTGGGACGTGGGGCCAAAATCAGCCCCAGCATTTT	CASGTWGQNQPQHF
TRBJ1-1	TRBD1	TRBV5-5	NA	TGTGCCAGCAGCCTGGACAGGATGAACACTGAAGCTTTCTTT	CASSLDRMNTEAFF
TRBJ2-7	TRBD1	TRBV27	NA	TGTGCCAGCAGTTTGACAGGGGACCCCTACGAGCAGTACTTC	CASSLTGDPYEQYF
TRBJ1-4	NA	TRBV6-5	NA	TGTGCCAGCAGTGGCCCGGGGGGGCTTAATGAAAAACTGTTTTTT	CASSGPGGLNEKLFF
TRBJ2-1	TRBD2	TRBV10-3	NA	TGTGCCGCCTTTAGCGGGACCGAGAAGCAGTTCTTC	CAAFSGTEKQFF
TRBJ1-2	NA	TRBV2	NA	TGTGCCAGCAGTGCGTCGGAGGGGATGGTTAGCTATGGCTACACCTTC	CASSASEGMVSYGYTF
TRBJ2-1	NA	TRBV9	NA	TGTGCCAGCAGCGCCGGGACGTCGGACTACAATGAGCAGTTCTTC	CASSAGTSDYNEQFF
TRBJ2-1	NA	TRBV21-1	NA	TGTGCCAGCAGCAAAGGACTAGCGGGAGGGCGAGGCAATGAGCAGTTCTTC	CASSKGLAGGRGNEQFF
TRBJ2-7	NA	TRBV28	once	TGTGCCAGCAGTAGTAGGACTCGGGAGCAGTACTTC	CASSSRTREQYF
TRBJ2-1	NA	TRBV4-1	once	TGCGCCAGCAGCGTACTCCCTTTAAGAGGAGATGAGCAGTTCTTC	CASSVLPLRGDEQFF
TRBJ2-5	NA	TRBV27	NA	TGTGCCAGCAGTTTTATCGGGAGCCAAGAGACCCAGTACTTC	CASSFIGSQETQYF
TRBJ2-7	NA	TRBV28	NA	TGTGCCAGCAGGGGATTTTACGAGCAGTACTTC	CASRGFYEQYF
TRBJ2-1	TRBD2	TRBV9	NA	TGTGCCAGCAGTTCGCTAGCGGGAGGAAGGAATGAGCAGTTCTTC	CASSSLAGGRNEQFF
TRBJ1-2	TRBD1	TRBV9	NA	TGTGCCAGCAGCGTAGCAGGGGGCTATGGCTACACCTTC	CASSVAGGYGYTF
TRBJ2-7	TRBD2	TRBV7-9	NA	TGTGCCAGCAGCCTGACTAGCGGGAAATACGAGCAGTACTTC	CASSLTSGKYEQYF
TRBJ2-7	NA	TRBV27	NA	TGTGCCAGCAGGGGGGACGTTCCCTCCTACGAGCAGTACTTC	CASRGDVPSYEQYF
TRBJ2-2	TRBD2	TRBV11-2	once	TGTGCCAGCAGCGCACCGGGACTAGCTTCAGCCGGGGAGCTGTTTTTT	CASSAPGLASAGELFF
TRBJ2-1	TRBD2	TRBV28	NA	TGTGCCAGCAGAACGCGGCGGGAGGGCTCCTACAATGAGCAGTTCTTC	CASRTRREGSYNEQFF
TRBJ2-7	TRBD1	TRBV11-2	NA	TGTGCCAGCAGCCTATCGACAGGGGGCTACGAGCAGTACTTC	CASSLSTGGYEQYF
TRBJ1-1	NA	TRBV6-6	NA	TGTGCCAGCGGAGGAGGAGCGAACACTGAAGCTTTCTTT	CASGGGANTEAFF
TRBJ2-1	NA	TRBV11-1	NA	TGTGCCAGCAGCCCGTCCGGGGTTGTGGTTCATGAGCAGTTCTTC	CASSPSGVVVHEQFF
TRBJ1-5	NA	TRBV7-9	NA	TGTGCCAGCAGCTTGGGGATCAGGCCCCAGCATTTT	CASSLGIRPQHF
TRBJ1-2	TRBD1	TRBV7-9	NA	TGTGCCAGCAGCCCGAGGACAGGGCGACCTAACTATGGCTACACCTTC	CASSPRTGRPNYGYTF
TRBJ1-1	NA	TRBV27	NA	TGTGCCAGCAGTTTATCCCTGAACACTGAAGCTTTCTTT	CASSLSLNTEAFF
TRBJ1-6	NA	TRBV14	NA	TGTGCCAGCAGCCAAGTAGCAGGGGTGTATTCACCCCTCCACTTT	CASSQVAGVYSPLHF
TRBJ2-1	TRBD2	TRBV7-9	NA	TGTGCCAGCAGGTGGACTAGCGGAAGCTCCTACAATGAGCAGTTCTTC	CASRWTSGSSYNEQFF
TRBJ1-5	TRBD1	TRBV9	once	TGTGCCAGCAGCGTTTCAGGGGGAAATCAGCCCCAGCATTTT	CASSVSGGNQPQHF
TRBJ2-7	TRBD2	TRBV28	NA	TGTGCCAGCAGTTTCGATGTCAGCGGGGAGCCCTACGAGCAGTACTTC	CASSFDVSGEPYEQYF
TRBJ2-7	NA	TRBV4-2	NA	TGTGCCAGCAGCCAAGCCAGTACCTACGAGCAGTACTTC	CASSQASTYEQYF
TRBJ2-7	NA	TRBV10-1	NA	TGCGCCAGCAGTGACGGGAGCTCCTACGAGCAGTACTTC	CASSDGSSYEQYF